This section outlines one T cell receptor beta chain sequence together with its context. TCRdb fed the reads into MiXCR, producing one record per CDR3 protein. The table shows roughly 500,000 distinct CDR3 sequences, with about 15% occurring only once. These data are taken from a study of T cell repertoires in cytomegalovirus infection. This CDR3 has 15 residues. Germline V CDR1 and CDR2: LNHDA, SQIVND (reference sequence). V was clipped by 3 bases and J by 1 base, with 9 bases between them. The chain couples TRBV19 to TRBJ2-2, with D perhaps given as TRBD1 or TRBD2 (5 bases each). The receptor was isolated from a human donor in good health (CMV status not recorded). Some clones in this sample may be carry-over from other donors' samples. The sequencing sample was made of CD8+ T cells from PBMCs. The CDR3 region has the DNA TGTGCCAGTAGTATCGTTGGGGGGAACACCGGGGAGCTGTTTTTT. Translation gives CASSIVGGNTGELFF.